This TCR beta chain was sequenced for a study of blood T cell repertoires in COVID-19. Original processing methods: Amplifying reference gene primers gave estimates of nucleated cell counts. The method was immunoSEQ multiplex PCR; TCRdb's version includes in-frame clones alone and lacks a portion of them. The V and J calls and clone size come from that table; D and trimming were worked out from the DNA. The table lists about 300,000 clones, about 87% of them singletons. This CDR3 comprises 15 residues. The V and J ends lost 5 bases and 2 bases respectively, with 10 bases between them. CDR1 is SGHVS, CDR2 FQNEAQ, per germline.

The receptor comes from a man in his 70s with acute or convalescent COVID-19. This chain joins TRBV7-8 and TRBJ2-6, with a tentative D call TRBD1 (5 bases). The sample was peripheral blood. Written as DNA, the CDR3 is TGTGCCAGCAGCAACAGACAGCCTGGGGCCAACGTCCTGACTTTC. Translation: CASSNRQPGANVLTF.